This T cell receptor (beta chain) comes out of a study of T cell responses to AZD1222 COVID-19 vaccine. The study's findings and limits: With two AZD1222 doses given, Spike-specific TCR breadth and depth both rose. Repertoires were collected only later (after the peak T cell response had occurred).

In this sample, this clone turned up many times. Its antigen remains unidentified. The data were produced by immunoSEQ multiplex PCR, yet TCRdb's version contains in-frame clones alone and is incomplete. The sample consists of about 140,000 clones, 92% of them appearing once. CDR1 is SGHTA and CDR2 is FQGNSA in the germline V gene. With 1 base removed from V and 4 bases from J, the gap between germline ends came to 8 bases. The CDR3 length is 13 residues. Sequencing used peripheral blood, obtained on day 0 of AZD1222 vaccination. The TCR comes from an adult in good health. The chain combines TRBV7-2 with TRBJ2-7; D unresolved. The CDR3 loop reads CASSLVVSYEQYF. CDR3 DNA sequence: TGTGCCAGCAGCTTAGTAGTGAGTTACGAGCAGTACTTC. Supplemented by reference TRBV7-2 and TRBJ2-7, the full variable domain reads GAGVSQSPSNKVTEKGKDVELRCDPISGHTALYWYRQSLGQGLEFLIYFQGNSAPDKSGLPSDRFSAERTGGSVSTLTIQRTQQEDSAVYLCASSLVVSYEQYFGPGTRLTVT.